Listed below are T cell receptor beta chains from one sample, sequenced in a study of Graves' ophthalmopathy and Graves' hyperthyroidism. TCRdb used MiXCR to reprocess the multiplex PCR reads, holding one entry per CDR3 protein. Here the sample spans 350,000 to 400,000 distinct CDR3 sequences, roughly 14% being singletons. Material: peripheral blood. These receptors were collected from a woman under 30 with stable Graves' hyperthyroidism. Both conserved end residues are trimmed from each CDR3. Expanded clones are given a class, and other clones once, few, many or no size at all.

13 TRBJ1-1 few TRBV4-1 ASSRDDSVDTEAF
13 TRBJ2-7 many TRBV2 ASSEALAGAYEQY
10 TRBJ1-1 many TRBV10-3 AIRDGNTEAF
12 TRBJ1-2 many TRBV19 ASSMGRRSEGYT
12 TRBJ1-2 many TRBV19 ASSSSGGAYGYT
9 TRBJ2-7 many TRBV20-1 SAKDTYEQY
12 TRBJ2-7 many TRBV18 ASSPGTNPYEQY
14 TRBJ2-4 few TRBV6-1 ASSPRGGDAKNIKY
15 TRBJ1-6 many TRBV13 ASSLGGRRGNNSPLH
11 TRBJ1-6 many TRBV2 AFQRDYNSPLH
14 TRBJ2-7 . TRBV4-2 ASSQEQAGGGYEQY
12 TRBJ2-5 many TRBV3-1 ASTPWGDQETQY
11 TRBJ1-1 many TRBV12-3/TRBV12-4 ASSPRGNTEAF
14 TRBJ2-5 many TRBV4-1 ASSQYQRGAMETQY
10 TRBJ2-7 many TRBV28 ASKGQPYEQY
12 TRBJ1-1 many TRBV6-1 ASSEIGGNTEAF
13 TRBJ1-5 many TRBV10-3 AISDYGTGRQPQH
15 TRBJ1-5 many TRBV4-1 ASSQDPPGTYEGPQH
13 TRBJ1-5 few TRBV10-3 AISESAGGGAPQH
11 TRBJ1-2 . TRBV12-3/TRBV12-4 ASSRKGPNGYT
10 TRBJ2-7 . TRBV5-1 ASSFPGYEQY
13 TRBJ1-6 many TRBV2 ASSEHRGVESPLH
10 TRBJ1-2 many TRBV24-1 ATSDPAGLRT
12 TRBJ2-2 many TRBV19 ASSRFGDTGELF
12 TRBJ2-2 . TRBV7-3 ASSLGQGVGELF
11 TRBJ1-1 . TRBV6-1 ASVSEGITEAF
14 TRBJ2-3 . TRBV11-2 ASSFRAGGNTDTQY
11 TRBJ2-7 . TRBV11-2 ASSLDQRDEQY
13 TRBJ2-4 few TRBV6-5 ASSYQTGSKNIQY
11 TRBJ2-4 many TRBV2 ASSEPSGTESD
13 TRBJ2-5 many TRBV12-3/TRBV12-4 ASSSATTSLETQY
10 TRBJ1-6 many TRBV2 ASGSGGSPLH
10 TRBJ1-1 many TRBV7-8 ASSLHRTRAF
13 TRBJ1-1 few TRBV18 ASSPLAVGGTEAF
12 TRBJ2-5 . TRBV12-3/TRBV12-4 ASSLNSGLETQY
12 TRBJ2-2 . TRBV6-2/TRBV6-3 ASSYGSSTGELF
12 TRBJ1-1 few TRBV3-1 ASSRDGENTEAF
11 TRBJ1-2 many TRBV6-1 ASTDRASYGYT
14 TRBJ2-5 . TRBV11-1 ASSLMRGGPQETQY
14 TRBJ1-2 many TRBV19 ASSIDGVGQYYGYT
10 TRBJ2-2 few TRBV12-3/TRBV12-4 ASTTGGKELF
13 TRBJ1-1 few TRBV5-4 ASSSDPGGVTEAF
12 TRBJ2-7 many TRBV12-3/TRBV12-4 ASRIAGGSYEQY
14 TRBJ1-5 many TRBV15 ATSRDSRRFYQPQH
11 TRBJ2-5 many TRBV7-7 ASSLPGMETQY
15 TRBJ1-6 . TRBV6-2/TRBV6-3 ASSYSGRGDYNSPLH
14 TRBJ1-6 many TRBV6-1 ASSDDRGIGRSPLH
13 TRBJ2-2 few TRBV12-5 ASGLILTETGELF
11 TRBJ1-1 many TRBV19 ASKGARGLEAF
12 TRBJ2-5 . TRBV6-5 ASSFAGAQETQY
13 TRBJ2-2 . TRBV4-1 ASSHGDRDTGELF